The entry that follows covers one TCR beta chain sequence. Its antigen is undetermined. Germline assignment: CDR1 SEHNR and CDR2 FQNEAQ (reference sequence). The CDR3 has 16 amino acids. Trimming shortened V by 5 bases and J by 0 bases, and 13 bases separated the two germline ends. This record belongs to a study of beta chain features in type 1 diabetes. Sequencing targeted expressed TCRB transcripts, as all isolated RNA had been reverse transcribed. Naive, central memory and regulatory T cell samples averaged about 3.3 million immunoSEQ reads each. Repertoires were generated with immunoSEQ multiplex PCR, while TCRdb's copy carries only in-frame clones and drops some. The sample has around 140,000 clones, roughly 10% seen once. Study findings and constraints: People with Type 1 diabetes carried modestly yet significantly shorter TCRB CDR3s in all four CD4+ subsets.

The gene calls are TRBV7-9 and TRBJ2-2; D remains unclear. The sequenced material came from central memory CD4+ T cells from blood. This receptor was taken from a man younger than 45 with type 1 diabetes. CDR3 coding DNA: TGTGCCAGCAGCCCTGCGCCGGTCGCGAACACCGGGGAGCTGTTTTTT. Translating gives CASSPAPVANTGELFF.